The 13 T cell receptor beta chains given below trace back to one sample, sequenced in a study of blood T cell repertoires in COVID-19. Profiling relied on immunoSEQ multiplex PCR, and the TCRdb table lists in-frame clones only, not all of them. The sample records under 150,000 clones, roughly four fifths being singletons. Sequencing was done on a sample of peripheral blood. The source is a woman older than 75 with active or convalescent COVID-19.

The chain uses TRBV4-1 and TRBJ1-5; D remains unclear. V was clipped by 5 bases and J by 3 bases, with 14 bases between them. The germline gives CDR1 MGHRA, CDR2 YSYEKL. This CDR3 has 15 residues. CDR3 loop: CASSAAIGNNQPQHF. The CDR3, as DNA: TGCGCCAGCAGCGCCGCGATCGGTAACAATCAGCCCCAGCATTTT.

This clone has just a few counts. The chain couples TRBV4-2 to TRBJ1-2; tentative D call: TRBD1 (5 bases). With 4 bases removed from V and 7 bases from J, the gap between germline ends came to 25 bases. From germline, CDR1 is LGHNA and CDR2 YNFKEQ. The CDR3 has 17 residues. The CDR3 DNA follows: TGTGCCAGCAGCCGGGCGGAGGGGAGCGCGGGGCCCGGTGGCTACACCTTC. Encoded protein: CASSRAEGSAGPGGYTF.

The rearrangement uses TRBV14 and TRBJ2-1, with a tentative D call TRBD1 (6 bases). V lost 3 bases, J lost 2 bases, and 14 bases lay in between. The CDR3 runs to 16 residues. The germline V gene encodes CDR1 SGHDN and CDR2 FVKESK. CDR3: CASSHSQGGPYNEQFF. The CDR3 DNA reads TGTGCCAGCAGCCACTCCCAAGGGGGTCCCTACAATGAGCAGTTCTTC.

The CDR3, as DNA: TGCAGCGTTGAGGCGGGGATGAACACTGAAGCTTTCTTT. As protein: CSVEAGMNTEAFF. V gene TRBV29-1 combines with J gene TRBJ1-1, with unresolved D. V was shortened by 3 bases and J by 0 bases, with 8 bases between the two germline ends. The length of the CDR3 is 13 residues. Looked up from germline, CDR1 is SQVTM and CDR2 is ANQGSEA.

The genes are TRBV15 and TRBJ1-2, with a tentative D call TRBD1 (6 bases). Germline V gene sequence: CDR1 LNHNV, CDR2 YYDKDF (reference sequence). The V gene lost 5 bases and the J gene lost 7 bases, with 23 bases spanning the gap. CDR3 length equals 16 residues. DNA for the CDR3: TGTGCCACCAGCTCGGGGGGGCAGGGAGGTCGGGGTGGCTACACCTTC. Translation gives CATSSGGQGGRGGYTF.

This clone has only a few counts. The rearrangement uses TRBV12-3 or TRBV12-4 and TRBJ2-7, with TRBD1 identical over 8 bases. V lost 5 bases to trimming and J lost 7 bases; unmatched junction nucleotides: 7. The CDR3 is 13 residues long. CDR3 nucleotides: TGTGCCAGCAGTCAGACAGGGGTGGGAGAGCAGTACTTC. Encoded protein: CASSQTGVGEQYF.

V usage is TRBV6-5 and J usage is TRBJ2-2; the D is unclear. Germline CDR1 MNHEY, CDR2 SVGAGI. V was trimmed by 6 bases and J by 6 bases, leaving 8 bases between them. CDR3 length: 12 residues. The CDR3 is CASSLASGELFF. CDR3 sequence (DNA): TGTGCCAGCAGCCTGGCATCCGGGGAGCTGTTTTTT.

The chain employs TRBV4-1 and TRBJ1-5, with D tentatively TRBD1 (5 bases). The CDR3 totals 12 residues. Trimming took off 9 bases at V and 9 bases at J, with 15 bases between the two ends. The germline V gene has CDR1 MGHRA and CDR2 YSYEKL. In DNA, the CDR3 is TGCGCCAGTTCTCCAGGGCTAGGGCCCCAGCATTTT. Its translation is CASSPGLGPQHF.

The V gene is TRBV5-6, the J gene TRBJ2-3; TRBD1 matches at 8 bases. This CDR3 spans 14 amino acids. J was trimmed by 5 bases and V by 1 base; bases with no gene match: 3. The germline gives CDR1 SGHDT, CDR2 YYEEEE. CDR3 coding DNA: TGTGCCAGCAGCTTGCCAGGGGGCAGAGATACGCAGTATTTT. This gives the protein CASSLPGGRDTQYF.

V usage is TRBV12-3 or TRBV12-4 and J usage is TRBJ2-7; 7 positions match TRBD1. This CDR3 has 13 residues. V dropped 8 bases and J dropped 3; count of bases not matched to a gene: 7. The CDR3 is CASQMAGGYEQYF. In DNA form, the CDR3 reads TGTGCCAGCCAAATGGCAGGGGGCTACGAGCAGTACTTC.

The chain carries TRBV15 and TRBJ2-1; D possibly corresponds to TRBD1 (5 bases). CDR3 length: 14 residues. Trimming took 0 bases from V and 9 from J, leaving 12 bases between them. Germline values: CDR1 LNHNV, CDR2 YYDKDF (reference sequence). The CDR3 DNA is TGTGCCACCAGCAGAGATATAGGGCAGGGTGAGCAGTTCTTC. Its protein product is CATSRDIGQGEQFF.

The chain links TRBV30 to TRBJ1-6; D call uncertain. Germline V gene data show CDR1 as GTSNPN and CDR2 as SVGIG (reference sequence). This CDR3 has 12 amino acids. V was shortened by 4 bases and J by 7 bases, with 8 bases between the two germline ends. The CDR3 coding sequence is TGTGCCTGGATTGCCGGGAATTCACCCCTCCACTTT. Protein product: CAWIAGNSPLHF.

The rearrangement uses TRBV3-1 (or the pseudogene TRBV3-2) and TRBJ2-7; the D gene is possibly TRBD2 (6 bases). Trimming cost V 4 bases and J 3 bases, with 16 bases left between them. This CDR3 comprises 15 residues. Per germline, CDR1 LGHDT and CDR2 YNNKEL (reference sequence). The CDR3 loop reads CASSPRSHGGYEQYF. CDR3 bases: TGTGCCAGCAGCCCTCGTAGCCACGGGGGCTACGAGCAGTACTTC.